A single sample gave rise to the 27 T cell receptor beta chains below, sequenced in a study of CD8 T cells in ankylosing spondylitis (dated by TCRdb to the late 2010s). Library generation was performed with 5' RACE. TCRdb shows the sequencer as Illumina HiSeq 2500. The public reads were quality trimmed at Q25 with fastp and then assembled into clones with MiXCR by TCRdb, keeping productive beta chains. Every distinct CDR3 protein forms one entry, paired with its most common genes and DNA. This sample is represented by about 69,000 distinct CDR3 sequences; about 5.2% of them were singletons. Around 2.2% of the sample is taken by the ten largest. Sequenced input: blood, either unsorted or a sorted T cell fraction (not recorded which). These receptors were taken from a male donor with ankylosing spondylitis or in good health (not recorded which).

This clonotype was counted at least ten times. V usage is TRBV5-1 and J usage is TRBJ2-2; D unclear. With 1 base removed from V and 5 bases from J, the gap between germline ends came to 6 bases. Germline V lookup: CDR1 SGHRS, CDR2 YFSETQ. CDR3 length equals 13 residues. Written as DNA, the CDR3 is TGCGCCAGCAGCTTGATGGGAACCGGGGAGCTGTTTTTT. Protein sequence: CASSLMGTGELFF. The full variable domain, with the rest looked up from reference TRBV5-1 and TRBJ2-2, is KAGVTQTPRYLIKTRGQQVTLSCSPISGHRSVSWYQQTPGQGLQFLFEYFSETQRNKGNFPGRFSGRQFSNSRSEMNVSTLELGDSALYLCASSLMGTGELFFGEGSRLTVL.

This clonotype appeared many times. For the CDR3, the DNA is TGTGCCAGCAGTGCGGATACAGGGGGCCATAACAATGAGCAGTTCTTC. Residues: CASSADTGGHNNEQFF. The chain has TRBV6-1 and TRBJ2-1; TRBD1 aligns across 9 bases. Per the germline V gene, CDR1 is MNHNS and CDR2 is SASEGT. The CDR3 is 16 amino acids. V was clipped by 4 bases and J by 5 bases; unmatched bases: 9.

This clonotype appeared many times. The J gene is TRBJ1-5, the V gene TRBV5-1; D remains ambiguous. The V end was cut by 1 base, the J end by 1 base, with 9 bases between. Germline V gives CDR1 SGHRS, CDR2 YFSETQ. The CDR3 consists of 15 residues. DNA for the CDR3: TGCGCCAGCAGCTTGAACCCGGGAAGCAATCAGCCCCAGCATTTT. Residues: CASSLNPGSNQPQHF.

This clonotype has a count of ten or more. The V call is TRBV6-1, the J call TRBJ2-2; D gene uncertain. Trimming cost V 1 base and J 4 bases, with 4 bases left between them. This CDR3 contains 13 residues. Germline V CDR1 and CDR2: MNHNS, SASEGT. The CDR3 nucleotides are TGTGCCAGCAGTGAAGAATTCACCGGGGAGCTGTTTTTT. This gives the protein CASSEEFTGELFF.

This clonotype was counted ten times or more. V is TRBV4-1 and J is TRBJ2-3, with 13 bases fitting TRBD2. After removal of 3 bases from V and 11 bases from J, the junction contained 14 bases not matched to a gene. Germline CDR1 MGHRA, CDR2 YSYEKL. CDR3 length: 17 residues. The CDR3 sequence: CASSQGLPGLAGLMQYF. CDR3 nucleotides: TGCGCCAGCAGCCAGGGTCTCCCGGGACTAGCGGGACTAATGCAGTATTTT.

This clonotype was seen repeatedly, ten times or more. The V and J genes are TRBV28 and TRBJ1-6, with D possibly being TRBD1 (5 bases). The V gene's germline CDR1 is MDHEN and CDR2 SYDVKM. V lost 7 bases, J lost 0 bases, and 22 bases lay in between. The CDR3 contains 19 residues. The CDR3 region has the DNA TGTGCCAGCACCTCCTTACCCGGGACCAAGAGCTCCTATAATTCACCCCTCCACTTT. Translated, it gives CASTSLPGTKSSYNSPLHF.

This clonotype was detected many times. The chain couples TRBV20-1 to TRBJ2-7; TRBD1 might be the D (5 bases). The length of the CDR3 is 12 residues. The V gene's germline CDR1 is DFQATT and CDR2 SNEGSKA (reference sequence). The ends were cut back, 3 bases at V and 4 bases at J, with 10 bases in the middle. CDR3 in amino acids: CSASPGRYEQYF. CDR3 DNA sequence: TGCAGTGCTAGCCCAGGGCGGTACGAGCAGTACTTC.

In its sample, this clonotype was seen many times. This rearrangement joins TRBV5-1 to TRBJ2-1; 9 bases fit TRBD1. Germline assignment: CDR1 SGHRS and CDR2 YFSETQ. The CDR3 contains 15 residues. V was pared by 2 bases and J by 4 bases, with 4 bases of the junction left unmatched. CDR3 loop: CASSFRDRAYNEQFF. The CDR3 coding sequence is TGCGCCAGCAGCTTCCGGGACAGGGCATACAATGAGCAGTTCTTC.

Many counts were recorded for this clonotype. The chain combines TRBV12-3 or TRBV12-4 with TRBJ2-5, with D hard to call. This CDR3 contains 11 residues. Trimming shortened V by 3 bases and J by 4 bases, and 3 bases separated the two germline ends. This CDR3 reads CASSFLETQYF. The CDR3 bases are TGTGCCAGCAGTTTCTTAGAGACCCAGTACTTC.

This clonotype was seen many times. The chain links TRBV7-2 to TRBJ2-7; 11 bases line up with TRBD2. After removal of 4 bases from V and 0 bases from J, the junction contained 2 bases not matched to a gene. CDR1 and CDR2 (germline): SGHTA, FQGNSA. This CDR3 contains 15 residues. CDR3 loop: CASSSSGGNSYEQYF. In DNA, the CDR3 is TGTGCCAGCAGCTCTAGCGGGGGGAACTCCTACGAGCAGTACTTC. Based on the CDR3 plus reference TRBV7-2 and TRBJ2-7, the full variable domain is GAGVSQSPSNKVTEKGKDVELRCDPISGHTALYWYRQSLGQGLEFLIYFQGNSAPDKSGLPSDRFSAERTGGSVSTLTIQRTQQEDSAVYLCASSSSGGNSYEQYFGPGTRLTVT.

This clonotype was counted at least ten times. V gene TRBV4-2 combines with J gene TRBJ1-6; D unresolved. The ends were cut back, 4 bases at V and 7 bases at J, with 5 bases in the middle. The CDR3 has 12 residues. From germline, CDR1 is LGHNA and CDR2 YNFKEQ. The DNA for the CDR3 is TGTGCCAGCAGCCCCCTGAATTCACCCCTCCACTTT. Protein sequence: CASSPLNSPLHF.

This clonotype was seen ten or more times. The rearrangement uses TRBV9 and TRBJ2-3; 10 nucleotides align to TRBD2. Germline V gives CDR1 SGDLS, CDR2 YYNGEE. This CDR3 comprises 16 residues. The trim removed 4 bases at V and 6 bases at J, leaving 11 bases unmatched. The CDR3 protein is CASSPSGAGGGDTQYF. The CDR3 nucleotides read TGTGCCAGCAGCCCCTCGGGAGCGGGGGGGGGGGATACGCAGTATTTT.

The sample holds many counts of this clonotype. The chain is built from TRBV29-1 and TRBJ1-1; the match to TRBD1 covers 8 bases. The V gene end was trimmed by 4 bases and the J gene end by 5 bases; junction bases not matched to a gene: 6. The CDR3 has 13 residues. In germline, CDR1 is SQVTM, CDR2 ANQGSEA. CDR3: CSVAGGAGTEAFF. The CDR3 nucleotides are TGCAGCGTTGCAGGGGGCGCAGGAACTGAAGCTTTCTTT.

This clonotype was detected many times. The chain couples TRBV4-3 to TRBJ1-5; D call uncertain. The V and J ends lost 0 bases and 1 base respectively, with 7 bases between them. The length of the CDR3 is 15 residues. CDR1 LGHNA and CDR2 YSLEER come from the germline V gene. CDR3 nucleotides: TGCGCCAGCAGCCAAGATAAGTGGAGCAATCAGCCCCAGCATTTT. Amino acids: CASSQDKWSNQPQHF.

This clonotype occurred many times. The CDR3 region has the DNA TGCAGTGCTAGAGGATTGAAGGCTGAAGCTTTCTTT. It specifies CSARGLKAEAFF. The chain recombines TRBV20-1 with TRBJ1-1; no definite D call. The CDR3 runs to 12 residues. Germline CDR1 is DFQATT and CDR2 is SNEGSKA (reference sequence). With 1 base removed from V and 6 bases from J, the gap between germline ends came to 9 bases.

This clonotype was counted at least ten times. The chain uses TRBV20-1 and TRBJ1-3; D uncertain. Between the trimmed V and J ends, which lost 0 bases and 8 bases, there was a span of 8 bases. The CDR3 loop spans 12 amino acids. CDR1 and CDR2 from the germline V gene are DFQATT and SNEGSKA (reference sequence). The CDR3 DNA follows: TGCAGTGCTAGAGAAGGCGGACACACCATATATTTT. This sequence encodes CSAREGGHTIYF.

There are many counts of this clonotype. CDR3 bases: TGTGCCAGCAGTTCCGGGCAGAAGGGCTACACCTTC. Its protein is CASSSGQKGYTF. This chain links TRBV25-1 with TRBJ1-2; D is undetermined. CDR3 length equals 12 residues. Germline CDR1 reads MGHDK; CDR2 reads SYGVNS. The V and J ends lost 5 bases and 8 bases respectively, with 12 bases between them.

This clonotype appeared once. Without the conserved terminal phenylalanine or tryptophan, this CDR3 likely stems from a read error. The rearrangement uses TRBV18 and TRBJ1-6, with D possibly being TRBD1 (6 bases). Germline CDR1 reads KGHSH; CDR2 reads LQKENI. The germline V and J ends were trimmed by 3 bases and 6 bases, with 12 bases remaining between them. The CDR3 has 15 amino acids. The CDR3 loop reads CASSPRQDTNSPLHL. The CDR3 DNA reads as TGTGCCAGCTCACCTAGACAGGATACTAATTCACCCCTCCACCTT.

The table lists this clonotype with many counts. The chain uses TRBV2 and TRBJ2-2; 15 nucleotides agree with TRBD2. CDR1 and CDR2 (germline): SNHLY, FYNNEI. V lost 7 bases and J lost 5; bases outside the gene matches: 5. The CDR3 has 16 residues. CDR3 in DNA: TGTGCCAGCAAAACCGGACTAGCGGGGGGGACCGGGGAGCTGTTTTTT. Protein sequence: CASKTGLAGGTGELFF.

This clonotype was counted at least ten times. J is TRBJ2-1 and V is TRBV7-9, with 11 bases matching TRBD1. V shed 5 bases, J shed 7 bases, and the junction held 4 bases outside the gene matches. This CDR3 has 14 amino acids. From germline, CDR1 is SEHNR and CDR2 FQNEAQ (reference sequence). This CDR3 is CASSGGQGVNEQFF. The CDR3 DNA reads TGTGCCAGCAGCGGGGGACAGGGGGTGAATGAGCAGTTCTTC. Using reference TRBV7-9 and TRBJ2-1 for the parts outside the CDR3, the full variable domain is DTGVSQNPRHKITKRGQNVTFRCDPISEHNRLYWYRQTLGQGPEFLTYFQNEAQLEKSRLLSDRFSAERPKGSFSTLEIQRTEQGDSAMYLCASSGGQGVNEQFFGPGTRLTVL.

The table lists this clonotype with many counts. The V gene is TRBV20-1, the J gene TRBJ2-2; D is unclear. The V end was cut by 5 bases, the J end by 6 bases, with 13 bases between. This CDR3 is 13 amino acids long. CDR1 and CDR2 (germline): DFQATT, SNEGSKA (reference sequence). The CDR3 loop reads CSAATRVAGELFF. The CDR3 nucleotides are TGCAGTGCTGCGACCCGGGTAGCCGGGGAGCTGTTTTTT.

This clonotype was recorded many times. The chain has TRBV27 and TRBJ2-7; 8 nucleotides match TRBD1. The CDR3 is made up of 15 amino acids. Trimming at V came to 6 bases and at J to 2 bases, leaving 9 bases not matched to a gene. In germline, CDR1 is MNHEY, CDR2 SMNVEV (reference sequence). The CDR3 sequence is CASSASGQGAYEQYF. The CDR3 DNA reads TGTGCCAGCAGCGCCTCCGGACAGGGAGCCTACGAGCAGTACTTC.

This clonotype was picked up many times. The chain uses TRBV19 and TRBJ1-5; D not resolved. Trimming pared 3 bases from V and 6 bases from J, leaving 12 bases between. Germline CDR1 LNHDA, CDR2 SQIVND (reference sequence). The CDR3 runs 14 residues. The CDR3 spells CASSIAGSPQPQHF. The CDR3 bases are TGTGCCAGTAGTATCGCGGGCTCGCCTCAGCCCCAGCATTTT.

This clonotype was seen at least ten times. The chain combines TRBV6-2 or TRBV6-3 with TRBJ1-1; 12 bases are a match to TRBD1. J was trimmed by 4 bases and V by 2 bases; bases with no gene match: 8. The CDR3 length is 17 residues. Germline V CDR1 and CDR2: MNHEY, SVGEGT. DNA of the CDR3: TGTGCCAGCAGTTACCGGGGACAGGGGGCAGTTGGCACTGAAGCTTTCTTT. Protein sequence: CASSYRGQGAVGTEAFF.

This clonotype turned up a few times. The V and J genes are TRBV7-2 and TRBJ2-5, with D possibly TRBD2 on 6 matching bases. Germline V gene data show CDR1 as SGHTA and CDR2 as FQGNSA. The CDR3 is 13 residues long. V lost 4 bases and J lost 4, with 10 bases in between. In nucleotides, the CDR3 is TGTGCCAGCAGCTCGGACGGGGGAGAGACCCAGTACTTC. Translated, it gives CASSSDGGETQYF.

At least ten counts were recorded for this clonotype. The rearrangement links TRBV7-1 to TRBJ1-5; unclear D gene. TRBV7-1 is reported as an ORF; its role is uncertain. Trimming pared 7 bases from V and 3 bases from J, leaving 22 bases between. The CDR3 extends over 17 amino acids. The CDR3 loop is CASTSMGSGDFNQPQHF. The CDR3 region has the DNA TGTGCCAGCACCTCCATGGGTTCCGGTGATTTCAATCAGCCCCAGCATTTT.

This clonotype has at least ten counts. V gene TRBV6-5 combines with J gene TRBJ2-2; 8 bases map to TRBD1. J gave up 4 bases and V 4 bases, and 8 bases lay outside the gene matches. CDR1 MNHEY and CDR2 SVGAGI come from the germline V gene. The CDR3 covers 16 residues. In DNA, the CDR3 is TGTGCCAGCAGTTCCACAGGGGGTTGGGGCACCGGGGAGCTGTTTTTT. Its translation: CASSSTGGWGTGELFF.